This T cell receptor beta chain appears in the sequencing data of a study of blood T cell repertoires in COVID-19. As for the study in general: Whether acute or convalescent, the COVID-19 samples came from the United States, Italy and Spain. Nucleic acid was either cDNA or gDNA, and it came from T cells, B-cell-depleted T cells, or PBMCs.

This clone was seen more than once but under ten times. Original methodology: How many nucleated cells were present was estimated from reference gene primer amplification. The repertoire was sequenced with immunoSEQ multiplex PCR; TCRdb's copy has only in-frame clones and lacks some. V and J calls and clone size are copied from that table; D and trimming were computed from the DNA. The sample lists under 100,000 clones; about 85% were seen once. V lost 3 bases and J 0 bases, leaving 8 bases between the germline ends. CDR3 length: 15 residues. The germline CDR1 and CDR2 sequences are MNHNS and SASEGT. The sequenced sample consisted of peripheral blood. The receptor was isolated from a woman between 65 and 79 years old with acute or convalescent COVID-19. V gene TRBV6-1 combines with J gene TRBJ1-4; D perhaps matches TRBD1 (5 bases). Written as DNA, the CDR3 is TGTGCCAGCAGTGAGGGGCTTTCAACTAATGAAAAACTGTTTTTT. Protein sequence: CASSEGLSTNEKLFF.